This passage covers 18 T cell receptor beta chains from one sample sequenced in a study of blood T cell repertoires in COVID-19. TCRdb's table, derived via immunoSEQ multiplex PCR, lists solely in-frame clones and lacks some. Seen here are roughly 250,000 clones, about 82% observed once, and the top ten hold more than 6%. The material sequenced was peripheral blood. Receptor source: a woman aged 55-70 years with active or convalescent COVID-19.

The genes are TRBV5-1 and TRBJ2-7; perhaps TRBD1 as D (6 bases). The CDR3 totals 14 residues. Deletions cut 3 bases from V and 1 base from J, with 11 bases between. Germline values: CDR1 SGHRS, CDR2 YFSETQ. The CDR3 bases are TGCGCCAGCAGCTCGACAGGTGATTCCTACGAGCAGTACTTC. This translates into CASSSTGDSYEQYF.

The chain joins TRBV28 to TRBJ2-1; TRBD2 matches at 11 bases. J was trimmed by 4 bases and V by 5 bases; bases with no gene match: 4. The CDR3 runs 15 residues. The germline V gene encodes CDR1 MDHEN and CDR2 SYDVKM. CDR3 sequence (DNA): TGTGCCAGCAGTCTTATAGCGGGGGGGTACAATGAGCAGTTCTTC. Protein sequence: CASSLIAGGYNEQFF.

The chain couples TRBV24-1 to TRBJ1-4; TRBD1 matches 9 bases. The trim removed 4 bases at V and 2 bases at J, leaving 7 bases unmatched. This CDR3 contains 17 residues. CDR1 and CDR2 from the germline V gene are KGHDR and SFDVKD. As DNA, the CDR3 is TGTGCCACCAGTGACCCTCACAGGGGGCCGACTAATGAAAAACTGTTTTTT. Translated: CATSDPHRGPTNEKLFF.

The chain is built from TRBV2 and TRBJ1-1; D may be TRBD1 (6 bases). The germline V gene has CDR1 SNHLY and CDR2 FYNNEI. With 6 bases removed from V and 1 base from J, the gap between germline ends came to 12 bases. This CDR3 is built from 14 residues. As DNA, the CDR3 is TGTGCCAGCAGATTACAGGGTGCGAACACTGAAGCTTTCTTT. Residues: CASRLQGANTEAFF.

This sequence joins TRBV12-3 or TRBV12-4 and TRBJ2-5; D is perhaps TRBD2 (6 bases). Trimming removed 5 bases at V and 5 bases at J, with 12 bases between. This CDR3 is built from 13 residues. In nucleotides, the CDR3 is TGTGCCAGCAGTGTGGGGGGTGGTGAGACCCAGTACTTC. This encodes CASSVGGGETQYF.

The CDR3 DNA follows: TGTGCCAGCACACACCGGGACAGGGCTTACGGCTACACCTTC. It encodes CASTHRDRAYGYTF. The chain has TRBV6-6 and TRBJ1-2; 9 bases align to TRBD1. This CDR3 has 14 amino acids. The V gene end was trimmed by 7 bases and the J gene end by 8 bases; junction bases not matched to a gene: 11. CDR1 and CDR2 from the germline V gene are MNHNY and SVGAGI (reference sequence).

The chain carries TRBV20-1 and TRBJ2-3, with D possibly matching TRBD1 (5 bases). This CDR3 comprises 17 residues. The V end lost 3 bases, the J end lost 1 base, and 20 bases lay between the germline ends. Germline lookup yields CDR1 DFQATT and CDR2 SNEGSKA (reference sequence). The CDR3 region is CSASKGPTAGGTDTQYF. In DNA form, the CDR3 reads TGCAGTGCTAGTAAGGGCCCGACAGCCGGTGGCACAGATACGCAGTATTTT.

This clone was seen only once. CDR3 nucleotides: TGTGCCTGGAACAGCGGCTCAGCGGGCACAAACACCATATATTTT. Its protein product is CAWNSGSAGTNTIYF. This sequence joins TRBV30 and TRBJ1-3; D gene unclear. Germline loops: CDR1 GTSNPN, CDR2 SVGIG (reference sequence). The CDR3 runs 15 residues. V shed 4 bases and J shed 6 bases, with 19 bases lying between them.

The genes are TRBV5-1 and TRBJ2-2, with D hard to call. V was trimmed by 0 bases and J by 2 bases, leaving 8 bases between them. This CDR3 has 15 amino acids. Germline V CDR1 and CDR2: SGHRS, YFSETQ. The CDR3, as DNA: TGCGCCAGCAGCTTGGAATCCCTTAACACCGGGGAGCTGTTTTTT. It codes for CASSLESLNTGELFF.

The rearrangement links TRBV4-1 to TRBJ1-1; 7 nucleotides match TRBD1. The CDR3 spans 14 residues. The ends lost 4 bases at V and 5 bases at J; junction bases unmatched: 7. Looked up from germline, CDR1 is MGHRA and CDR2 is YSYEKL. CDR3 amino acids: CASSPRQGETEAFF. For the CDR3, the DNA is TGCGCCAGCAGCCCTAGACAGGGCGAAACTGAAGCTTTCTTT.

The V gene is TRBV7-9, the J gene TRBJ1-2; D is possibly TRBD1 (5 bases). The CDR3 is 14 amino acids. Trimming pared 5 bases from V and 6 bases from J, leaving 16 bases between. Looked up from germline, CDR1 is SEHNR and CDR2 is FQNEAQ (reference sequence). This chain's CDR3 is CASSPSKGRDGYTF. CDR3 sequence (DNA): TGTGCCAGCAGCCCGAGCAAGGGCAGGGATGGCTACACCTTC.

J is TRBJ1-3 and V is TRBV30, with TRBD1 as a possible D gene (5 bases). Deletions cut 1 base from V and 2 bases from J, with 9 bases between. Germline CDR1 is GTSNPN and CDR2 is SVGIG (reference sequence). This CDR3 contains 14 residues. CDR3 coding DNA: TGTGCCTGGAGTGGTTCAGGGACTGGAAACACCATATATTTT. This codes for CAWSGSGTGNTIYF.

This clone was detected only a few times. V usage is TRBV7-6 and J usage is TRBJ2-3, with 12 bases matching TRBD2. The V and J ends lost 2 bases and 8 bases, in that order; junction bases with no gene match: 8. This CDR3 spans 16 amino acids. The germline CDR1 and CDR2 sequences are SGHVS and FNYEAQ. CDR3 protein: CASSLFPSGGDVTQYF. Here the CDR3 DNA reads TGTGCCAGCAGCTTATTCCCTAGCGGGGGGGATGTTACGCAGTATTTT.

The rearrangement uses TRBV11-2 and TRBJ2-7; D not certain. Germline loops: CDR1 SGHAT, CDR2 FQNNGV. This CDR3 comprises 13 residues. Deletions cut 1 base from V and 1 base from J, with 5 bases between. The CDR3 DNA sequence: TGTGCCAGCAGCTTAGGGCGGTCCTACGAGCAGTACTTC. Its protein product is CASSLGRSYEQYF.

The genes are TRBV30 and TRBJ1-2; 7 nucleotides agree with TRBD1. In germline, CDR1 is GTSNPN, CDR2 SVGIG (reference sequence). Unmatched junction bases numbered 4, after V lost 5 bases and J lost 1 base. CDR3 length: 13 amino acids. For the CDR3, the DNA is TGTGCCTGGCACAGGGGAGATAACTATGGCTACACCTTC. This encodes CAWHRGDNYGYTF.

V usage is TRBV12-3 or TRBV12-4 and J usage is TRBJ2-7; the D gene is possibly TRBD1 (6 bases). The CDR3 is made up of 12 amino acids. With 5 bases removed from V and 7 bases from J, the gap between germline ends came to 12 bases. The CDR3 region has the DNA TGTGCCAGCAGTCCAACAGGGATAGAGCAGTACTTC. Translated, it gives CASSPTGIEQYF.

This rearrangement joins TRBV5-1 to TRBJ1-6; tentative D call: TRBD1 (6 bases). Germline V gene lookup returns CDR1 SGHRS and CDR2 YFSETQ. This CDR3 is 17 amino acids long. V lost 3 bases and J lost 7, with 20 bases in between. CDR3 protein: CASSWRPMDRPNSPLHF. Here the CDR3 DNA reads TGCGCCAGCAGCTGGAGACCAATGGACAGACCAAATTCACCCCTCCACTTT. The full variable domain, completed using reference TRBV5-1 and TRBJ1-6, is KAGVTQTPRYLIKTRGQQVTLSCSPISGHRSVSWYQQTPGQGLQFLFEYFSETQRNKGNFPGRFSGRQFSNSRSEMNVSTLELGDSALYLCASSWRPMDRPNSPLHFGNGTRLTVT.

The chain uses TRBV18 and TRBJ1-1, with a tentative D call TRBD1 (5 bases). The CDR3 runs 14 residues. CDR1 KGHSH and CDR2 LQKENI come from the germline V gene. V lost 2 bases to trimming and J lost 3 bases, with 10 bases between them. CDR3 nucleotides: TGTGCCAGCTCACCAAGGGGTGAAGACACTGAAGCTTTCTTT. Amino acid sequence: CASSPRGEDTEAFF.